What follows are 11 T cell receptor beta chains derived from one specimen sequenced in a study of T cells after yellow fever vaccination. TCRdb passed the 5' RACE reads through MiXCR, listing each CDR3 protein once. This sample has hundreds of thousands of distinct CDR3 sequences; roughly 12% occur once, and the top ten carry about 15%. The sequencing here drew on PBMCs, taken on the day of the yellow fever booster vaccination. These receptors all stem from a man aged 25-40 years who received the YFV17D yellow fever vaccine.

The V and J genes are TRBV7-2 and TRBJ2-3; 15 bases align to TRBD2. Germline CDR1 and CDR2: SGHTA and FQGNSA. Trimming cost V 0 bases and J 9 bases; bases outside gene matches: 7. There are 17 residues in the CDR3. This chain's CDR3 is CASSLAGVGTSGRTQYF. CDR3 nucleotides: TGTGCCAGCAGCTTAGCTGGGGTGGGGACTAGCGGGAGGACGCAGTATTTT.

This clonotype showed up just a few times. The genes are TRBV6-2 or TRBV6-3 and TRBJ2-2; either TRBD1 or TRBD2 may fit D (5 bases each). The CDR3 runs 11 residues. The germline gives CDR1 MNHEY, CDR2 SVGEGT. Trimming took 5 bases from V and 15 from J, leaving 13 bases between them. The CDR3 is CASSQGRRMFF. CDR3 bases: TGTGCCAGCAGTCAGGGCCGGAGGATGTTTTTT.

This clonotype came up once. The rearrangement links TRBV28 to TRBJ2-5; no clear D gene. Germline CDR1 reads MDHEN; CDR2 reads SYDVKM. This CDR3 has 16 residues. Trimming took off 7 bases at V and 4 bases at J, with 22 bases between the two ends. The CDR3 bases are TGTGCCAGCAATCTCCGGAGTTCCCTTGTGGGAGAGACCCAGTACTTC. The encoded protein is CASNLRSSLVGETQYF.

This clonotype has more than one count but fewer than ten. V is TRBV10-3 and J is TRBJ2-5, with TRBD2 matching over 8 bases. Germline V gives CDR1 ENHRY, CDR2 SYGVKD. The junction had 8 bases not matched to a gene; V was cut back by 6 bases and J by 2 bases. The CDR3 covers 15 residues. CDR3 nucleotides: TGTGCCATCAGCGGGACTAGTCTACCACAAGAGACCCAGTACTTC. This encodes CAISGTSLPQETQYF.

In this sample, this clonotype turned up a few times. The chain is built from TRBV6-2 or TRBV6-3 and TRBJ2-7, with D tentatively TRBD2 (6 bases). Germline V CDR1 and CDR2: MNHEY, SVGEGT. The CDR3 covers 13 residues. V dropped 10 bases and J dropped 3 bases, with 16 bases sitting between them. The CDR3 protein is CATPRDFSYEQYF. CDR3 nucleotide sequence: TGTGCCACCCCCAGGGACTTCAGCTACGAGCAGTACTTC.

In this sample, this clonotype turned up many times. The V and J genes are TRBV12-3 or TRBV12-4 and TRBJ2-1, with 9 bases fitting TRBD1. This CDR3 spans 14 amino acids. J was trimmed by 9 bases and V by 6 bases; bases with no gene match: 9. The DNA for the CDR3 is TGTGCCAGCAGCCCAACTACAGGGGGCCGTGAGCAGTTCTTC. Its translation is CASSPTTGGREQFF.

The sample holds many counts of this clonotype. The chain links TRBV9 to TRBJ2-7, with 12 nucleotides matching TRBD2. The CDR3 has 16 amino acids. Per germline, CDR1 SGDLS and CDR2 YYNGEE. The J segment lost 7 bases and the V segment lost 4 bases, leaving 12 bases of the junction unmatched. The CDR3 reads CASSPRLAGVPGEQYF. DNA for the CDR3: TGTGCCAGCAGCCCCAGACTAGCGGGAGTCCCGGGGGAGCAGTACTTC.

This clonotype was seen only a few times. The chain carries TRBV7-6 and TRBJ2-1; D may be TRBD1 (6 bases). The CDR3 spans 13 residues. CDR1 is SGHVS and CDR2 is FNYEAQ in the germline V gene. V was cut by 5 bases and J by 10 bases, with 15 bases left in between. In DNA form, the CDR3 reads TGTGCCAGCAGCCCCAACAGGGCTCGAGAGCAGTTCTTC. Protein: CASSPNRAREQFF.

This clonotype was detected only a few times. The chain employs TRBV3-1 and TRBJ2-1; the D gene is possibly TRBD2 (6 bases). V dropped 5 bases and J dropped 0 bases, with 11 bases sitting between them. Germline V gene sequence: CDR1 LGHDT, CDR2 YNNKEL (reference sequence). This CDR3 contains 15 residues. CDR3 sequence (DNA): TGTGCCAGCAGCACCGGACTAACCTCCTACAATGAGCAGTTCTTC. The encoded protein is CASSTGLTSYNEQFF.

The V and J genes are TRBV6-2 or TRBV6-3 and TRBJ2-3; 9 bases match TRBD2. J was trimmed by 4 bases and V by 6 bases; bases with no gene match: 8. From germline, CDR1 is MNHEY and CDR2 SVGEGT. This CDR3 spans 15 amino acids. As DNA, the CDR3 is TGTGCCAGCAGCCCTGCGGGAGGGAGGCCAGATACGCAGTATTTT. Its protein product is CASSPAGGRPDTQYF.

This clonotype appeared a few times. V usage is TRBV12-3 or TRBV12-4 and J usage is TRBJ1-1; D is uncertain. V lost 3 bases and J 1 base, leaving 15 bases between the germline ends. CDR3 length: 16 residues. The CDR3 DNA follows: TGTGCCAGCAGTTTTGGGAGGCGGAGTTGGAACACTGAAGCTTTCTTT. This gives the protein CASSFGRRSWNTEAFF.